Presented here are 22 T cell receptor beta chains from one specimen sequenced in a study of CD8+ T cells in alopecia areata. Extracted RNA was reverse transcribed into cDNA, the sequencing template. Libraries were prepared by immunoSEQ multiplex PCR; TCRdb keeps only in-frame clonotypes and omits some of them. The table shows about 200,000 clones, with more than 55% occurring only once. As for treatment: oral pan-JAK inhibitor, 5-10 mg twice daily. The material was CD4+ T cells sorted from blood, obtained at week 4, from a patient treated with tofacitinib. These receptors came from a human donor with alopecia areata.

This clone was seen a few times. The CDR3 spells CASSLAHGNTIYF. The CDR3 nucleotides read TGTGCCAGCAGCTTAGCGCATGGAAACACCATATATTTT. The V and J genes are TRBV7-2 and TRBJ1-3; D is ambiguous. CDR3 length: 13 amino acids. CDR1 is SGHTA and CDR2 is FQGNSA in the germline V gene. Trimming took off 0 bases at V and 3 bases at J, with 3 bases between the two ends.

The chain has TRBV7-9 and TRBJ2-1, with TRBD2 matching 12 bases. The CDR3 loop spans 16 amino acids. The germline gives CDR1 SEHNR, CDR2 FQNEAQ (reference sequence). V lost 1 base to trimming and J lost 6 bases; unmatched junction nucleotides: 4. The CDR3 spells CASSLGRTSGVNEQFF. The CDR3 DNA sequence: TGTGCCAGCAGCTTAGGACGGACTAGCGGGGTCAATGAGCAGTTCTTC.

The V and J genes are TRBV29-1 and TRBJ2-3; the D is unclear. The CDR3 contains 13 residues. Trimming left V 2 bases short and J 0 bases short, with 6 bases between. Per germline, CDR1 SQVTM and CDR2 ANQGSEA. CDR3 in DNA: TGCAGCGTTGAATTAGGGAGCACAGATACGCAGTATTTT. Residues: CSVELGSTDTQYF.

The rearrangement links TRBV23-1 to TRBJ1-1, with D tentatively TRBD1 (6 bases). TRBV23-1 is noted as an ORF with a role that remains uncertain. The CDR3 totals 14 residues. V lost 8 bases and J 4 bases, leaving 17 bases between the germline ends. The CDR3 DNA is TGCGCCAGCCGTCCGTACAGGGTGGCCACTGAAGCTTTCTTT. Translating it yields CASRPYRVATEAFF.

The gene calls are TRBV6-6 and TRBJ1-1, with 7 positions matching TRBD1. The CDR3 is 14 amino acids. V trimming: 5 bases; J trimming: 3 bases; junction bases outside the gene matches: 6. CDR1 is MNHNY, CDR2 SVGAGI, per germline (reference sequence). The CDR3 sequence is CASSNRGADTEAFF. The DNA of the CDR3 is TGTGCCAGCAGTAACAGGGGTGCGGACACTGAAGCTTTCTTT.

The rearrangement uses TRBV29-1 and TRBJ2-3, with 9 nucleotides matching TRBD2. Germline CDR1 is SQVTM and CDR2 is ANQGSEA. This CDR3 is 15 amino acids long. V shed 7 bases, J shed 0 bases, and the junction held 8 bases outside the gene matches. This CDR3 is CSGGTSRPSTDTQYF. The CDR3 DNA reads TGCAGCGGTGGGACTAGCCGCCCTAGCACAGATACGCAGTATTTT.

The rearrangement joins TRBV29-1 to TRBJ2-1; 9 nucleotides match TRBD1. The CDR3 has 13 residues. Germline CDR1 SQVTM, CDR2 ANQGSEA. V gave up 4 bases and J gave up 6 bases; unmatched junction bases: 4. CDR3 sequence reads: CSVVGQGSNEQFF. The CDR3 coding sequence is TGCAGCGTTGTGGGACAGGGTTCCAATGAGCAGTTCTTC.

The genes are TRBV9 and TRBJ2-7; D possibly corresponds to TRBD2 (6 bases). The V end lost 1 base, the J end lost 6 bases, and 17 bases lay between the germline ends. The CDR3 has 15 amino acids. Germline CDR1 SGDLS, CDR2 YYNGEE. CDR3 sequence (DNA): TGTGCCAGCAGCGTAAGTGGGGGGACCGATCCCGAGCAGTACTTC. This encodes CASSVSGGTDPEQYF.

V usage is TRBV4-1 and J usage is TRBJ2-5, with D possibly being TRBD2 (6 bases). The V gene lost 0 bases and the J gene lost 5 bases, with 10 bases spanning the gap. This CDR3 is 14 amino acids long. Per the germline V gene, CDR1 is MGHRA and CDR2 is YSYEKL. The CDR3: CASSQDGRGETQYF. DNA for the CDR3: TGCGCCAGCAGCCAAGATGGACGGGGGGAGACCCAGTACTTC.

V is TRBV29-1 and J is TRBJ2-3, with 10 positions matching TRBD2. Germline V gives CDR1 SQVTM, CDR2 ANQGSEA. J gave up 7 bases and V 3 bases, and 10 bases lay outside the gene matches. The CDR3 is 15 amino acids. DNA of the CDR3: TGCAGCGTTGAGAGGGGGACTAGCGCGTTGAATACGCAGTATTTT. Its protein is CSVERGTSALNTQYF.

This chain joins TRBV6-5 and TRBJ1-1, with D tentatively TRBD1 (5 bases). The germline V gene has CDR1 MNHEY and CDR2 SVGAGI. Trimming took off 5 bases at V and 5 bases at J, with 15 bases between the two ends. The CDR3 extends over 14 amino acids. CDR3 protein: CASSAYGAWTEAFF. The CDR3 region has the DNA TGTGCCAGCAGTGCTTATGGGGCTTGGACTGAAGCTTTCTTT.

The chain employs TRBV5-1 and TRBJ2-3; D not resolved. CDR3 size: 14 residues. Trimming shortened V by 5 bases and J by 0 bases, and 10 bases separated the two germline ends. Germline V lookup: CDR1 SGHRS, CDR2 YFSETQ. The CDR3 loop reads CASRDSHSTDTQYF. The CDR3 DNA reads TGCGCCAGCAGAGACTCCCATAGCACAGATACGCAGTATTTT.

V and J are TRBV4-2 and TRBJ1-6; D gene uncertain. Between the trimmed V and J ends, which lost 2 bases and 11 bases, there was a span of 13 bases. The germline CDR1 and CDR2 sequences are LGHNA and YNFKEQ. The CDR3 is made up of 14 amino acids. The CDR3 nucleotides read TGTGCCAGCAGCCAATTGGCAGGCCGGACACCCCTCCACTTT. It translates to CASSQLAGRTPLHF.

This sequence joins TRBV23-1 and TRBJ1-6; D not certain. TRBV23-1 is filed as an ORF, its function uncertain. V was trimmed by 0 bases and J by 5 bases, leaving 8 bases between them. The CDR3 extends over 15 amino acids. The DNA for the CDR3 is TGCGCCAGCAGTCAATCGGCTGGGGATAATTCACCCCTCCACTTT. Translating gives CASSQSAGDNSPLHF.

This clone was detected only a few times. The chain couples TRBV29-1 to TRBJ2-5, with D unclear. With 6 bases removed from V and 5 bases from J, the gap between germline ends came to 19 bases. The CDR3 length is 14 residues. CDR1 and CDR2 from the germline V gene are SQVTM and ANQGSEA. The CDR3: CSVSPPSAGETQYF. The CDR3 bases are TGCAGCGTCTCCCCCCCGTCGGCCGGGGAGACCCAGTACTTC.

This clone showed up just a few times. The chain uses TRBV19 and TRBJ2-1; D remains ambiguous. Germline CDR1 reads LNHDA; CDR2 reads SQIVND (reference sequence). The CDR3 length is 17 residues. The V end lost 0 bases, the J end lost 0 bases, and 12 bases lay between the germline ends. CDR3 protein: CASSIDGRRRSYNEQFF. In DNA, the CDR3 is TGTGCCAGTAGTATAGATGGTCGCCGCCGCTCCTACAATGAGCAGTTCTTC.

The V and J genes are TRBV29-1 and TRBJ2-1; D ambiguous. Trimming cost V 2 bases and J 6 bases, with 5 bases left between them. CDR3 length: 11 amino acids. CDR1 is SQVTM, CDR2 ANQGSEA, per germline. CDR3 sequence reads: CSVEPGNEQFF. CDR3 nucleotides: TGCAGCGTTGAACCCGGCAATGAGCAGTTCTTC.

This clone was seen a few times. This chain connects TRBV28 to TRBJ1-6, with D possibly matching TRBD1 (5 bases). V gave up 3 bases and J gave up 11 bases, with 5 bases separating them. Germline assignment: CDR1 MDHEN and CDR2 SYDVKM. The CDR3 is 11 amino acids. CDR3 coding DNA: TGTGCCAGCAGTTTGGGGGCACCCCTCCACTTT. Its protein product is CASSLGAPLHF.

This sequence joins TRBV29-1 and TRBJ1-4; TRBD1 might be the D (6 bases). V lost 8 bases and J lost 8, with 18 bases in between. CDR1 is SQVTM and CDR2 is ANQGSEA in the germline V gene. The CDR3 runs 13 residues. The CDR3 sequence is CSTRQDPFEKLFF. CDR3 bases: TGCAGCACCAGACAGGATCCTTTCGAAAAACTGTTTTTT.

The J gene is TRBJ1-2, the V gene TRBV30, with 7 positions matching TRBD1. The CDR3 is made up of 13 amino acids. V was pared by 2 bases and J by 4 bases, with 4 bases of the junction left unmatched. Germline CDR1 is GTSNPN and CDR2 is SVGIG (reference sequence). The CDR3: CAWSFGTAYGYTF. In nucleotides, the CDR3 is TGTGCCTGGAGTTTCGGGACAGCCTATGGCTACACCTTC.

The J gene is TRBJ2-7, the V gene TRBV5-1; D perhaps matches TRBD2 (6 bases). Trimming stripped 0 bases from V and 6 bases from J, with 13 bases between. The CDR3 is 14 residues long. CDR1 and CDR2 from the germline V gene are SGHRS and YFSETQ. The CDR3 nucleotides read TGCGCCAGCAGCTTGGGGCTAGCGTTTCTCGAGCAGTACTTC. It is translated as CASSLGLAFLEQYF.

The chain has TRBV29-1 and TRBJ2-2; unclear D gene. Trimming cost V 4 bases and J 1 base, with 7 bases left between them. CDR3 length equals 13 residues. The V gene's germline CDR1 is SQVTM and CDR2 ANQGSEA. This CDR3 is CSVGMRNTGELFF. DNA of the CDR3: TGCAGCGTTGGTATGCGGAACACCGGGGAGCTGTTTTTT.